The next 11 T cell receptor beta chains were all read from a single sample in a study of shared clonotypes between healthy human individuals. The method was immunoSEQ multiplex PCR; TCRdb's version includes in-frame clones alone and lacks a portion of them. This sample has a few million clones, with roughly 93% found just once. Material: naive CD4+ T cells from PBMCs. Regarding subset: CD45RA+ positively selected. The receptors stem from a man younger than 35 in good health. Some clones in this sample may be carry-over from other donors' samples.

The chain is built from TRBV5-1 and TRBJ1-1, with 7 positions matching TRBD1. This CDR3 has 15 residues. Per the germline V gene, CDR1 is SGHRS and CDR2 is YFSETQ. J gave up 5 bases and V 4 bases, and 11 bases lay outside the gene matches. This CDR3 is CASSSGQAYNTEAFF. The CDR3 nucleotides read TGCGCCAGCAGCAGCGGACAGGCCTATAATACTGAAGCTTTCTTT. Based on the CDR3 plus reference TRBV5-1 and TRBJ1-1, the full variable domain is KAGVTQTPRYLIKTRGQQVTLSCSPISGHRSVSWYQQTPGQGLQFLFEYFSETQRNKGNFPGRFSGRQFSNSRSEMNVSTLELGDSALYLCASSSGQAYNTEAFFGQGTRLTVV.

J is TRBJ2-1 and V is TRBV28, with TRBD2 identical over 8 bases. Germline V gene data show CDR1 as MDHEN and CDR2 as SYDVKM. After removal of 6 bases from V and 4 bases from J, the junction contained 11 bases not matched to a gene. The CDR3 length is 16 residues. CDR3 sequence reads: CASRFTSGTIYNEQFF. Written as DNA, the CDR3 is TGTGCCAGCAGATTTACTAGCGGAACTATATACAATGAGCAGTTCTTC.

The V gene is TRBV6-1, the J gene TRBJ2-7, with 7 bases fitting TRBD2. J was trimmed by 5 bases and V by 3 bases; bases with no gene match: 13. Germline CDR1 reads MNHNS; CDR2 reads SASEGT. The CDR3 length is 16 residues. CDR3 sequence reads: CASSEPGPAGIHEQYF. The CDR3, as DNA: TGTGCCAGCAGTGAGCCGGGGCCAGCGGGAATACACGAGCAGTACTTC.

This clone was detected a few times. Other DNA sequences in this specimen translate into the identical CDR3. This rearrangement joins TRBV7-2 to TRBJ1-1, with D possibly matching TRBD1 (5 bases). CDR3 length equals 13 residues. V gave up 5 bases and J gave up 1 base, with 8 bases separating them. The germline V gene encodes CDR1 SGHTA and CDR2 FQGNSA. The CDR3 spells CASSRDRNTEAFF. CDR3 in DNA: TGTGCCAGCAGCCGTGACAGGAACACTGAAGCTTTCTTT.

This chain uses TRBV7-9 with TRBJ2-7, with D possibly being TRBD1 or TRBD2 (5 bases each). The CDR3 runs 14 residues. V dropped 5 bases and J dropped 6 bases, with 17 bases sitting between them. Germline loops: CDR1 SEHNR, CDR2 FQNEAQ (reference sequence). The CDR3: CASSPRPGTTEQYF. The DNA for the CDR3 is TGTGCCAGCAGCCCAAGGCCAGGGACGACCGAGCAGTACTTC.

This clone was observed a handful of times. V and J are TRBV29-1 and TRBJ1-1; D is undetermined. CDR3 length: 12 amino acids. Germline V gene sequence: CDR1 SQVTM, CDR2 ANQGSEA. V was cut by 0 bases and J by 5 bases, with 7 bases left in between. The CDR3 bases are TGCAGCGTTGAAGAGAGCGGGACTGAAGCTTTCTTT. Its protein is CSVEESGTEAFF.

To note about this clone: The sample contains more than one DNA sequence encoding this CDR3. The chain uses TRBV7-9 and TRBJ2-5; TRBD1 agrees at 7 bases. Unmatched junction bases numbered 4, after V lost 5 bases and J lost 4 bases. This CDR3 contains 13 residues. CDR1 and CDR2 from the germline V gene are SEHNR and FQNEAQ (reference sequence). CDR3 loop: CASSRGQGETQYF. The CDR3 DNA follows: TGTGCCAGCAGCAGGGGGCAAGGAGAGACCCAGTACTTC. Variable domain in full (rest from reference TRBV7-9 and TRBJ2-5): DTGVSQNPRHKITKRGQNVTFRCDPISEHNRLYWYRQTLGQGPEFLTYFQNEAQLEKSRLLSDRFSAERPKGSFSTLEIQRTEQGDSAMYLCASSRGQGETQYFGPGTRLLVL.

The rearrangement joins TRBV4-3 to TRBJ2-6, with 7 nucleotides matching TRBD1. Germline V lookup: CDR1 LGHNA, CDR2 YSLEER. The CDR3 is 17 residues long. V lost 4 bases to trimming and J lost 2 bases; unmatched junction nucleotides: 8. CDR3 protein: CASSPDRDFAGANVLTF. Written as DNA, the CDR3 is TGCGCCAGCAGCCCCGACAGGGATTTCGCTGGGGCCAACGTCCTGACTTTC.

The chain uses TRBV29-1 and TRBJ2-5; 13 nucleotides match TRBD2. The CDR3 consists of 15 residues. Trimming cost V 6 bases and J 5 bases; bases outside gene matches: 9. Germline CDR1 reads SQVTM; CDR2 reads ANQGSEA. CDR3 residues: CSVSTSGRSSETQYF. CDR3 coding DNA: TGCAGCGTCTCGACTAGCGGGAGGAGCAGTGAGACCCAGTACTTC.

The chain links TRBV18 to TRBJ2-6; D perhaps matches TRBD1 (6 bases). With 1 base removed from V and 4 bases from J, the gap between germline ends came to 11 bases. This CDR3 is built from 16 residues. Germline V gives CDR1 KGHSH, CDR2 LQKENI. The CDR3 is CASSPLGALGANVLTF. In nucleotides, the CDR3 is TGTGCCAGCTCACCACTGGGGGCCCTGGGGGCCAACGTCCTGACTTTC.

This sequence joins TRBV29-1 and TRBJ1-2; 10 bases align to TRBD1. Germline CDR1 and CDR2: SQVTM and ANQGSEA. Trimming cost V 6 bases and J 6 bases; bases outside gene matches: 1. The CDR3 length is 11 residues. The CDR3 spells CSVDRGHGYTF. Here the CDR3 DNA reads TGCAGCGTCGACAGGGGGCATGGCTACACCTTC.